Sequencing of this T cell receptor (beta chain) was carried out in a study of cytomegalovirus exposure and HLA in healthy donors. Study conclusions and caveats: Later work showed greater clonal expansion in HLA-associated TCR beta chains than in equally common others. Cytomegalovirus status was reportedly diagnosed by the classifier with high sensitivity and specificity. For most TCR sequences rarity was the rule, although some public TCRs occurred in many donors. In vitro checks showed that a few CMV-associated chains really do target CMV antigens.

Germline CDR1 reads MNHEY; CDR2 reads SVGAGI. The CDR3 is 15 amino acids. Trimming cost V 5 bases and J 7 bases; bases outside gene matches: 10. With regard to this clone: Its target is unknown.

The PCR was carried out with 60 Vbeta primers and 13 Jbeta primers. The data were produced by immunoSEQ multiplex PCR, yet TCRdb's version contains in-frame clones alone and is incomplete. The data contain around 99,000 clones, over 70% of them singletons. The rearrangement uses TRBV6-5 and TRBJ2-1; the match to TRBD2 covers 8 bases. The sample was PBMCs. The TCR sequence derives from a man aged 45-65 years in good health and CMV-seropositive. CDR3 sequence: CASSNEGGGKNEQFF. Here the CDR3 DNA reads TGTGCCAGCAGTAATGAGGGCGGGGGGAAGAATGAGCAGTTCTTC.